Described below is a single TCR beta chain sequence and its context. CDR3 length equals 15 residues. The V end lost 2 bases, the J end lost 1 base, and 11 bases lay between the germline ends. Germline-derived CDR1 and CDR2 are SGHAT and FQDESV (reference sequence). This entry belongs to a study of tumor-infiltrating lymphocytes in localized non-small cell lung cancer. Study as a whole: Resected tumor was paired with non-adjacent uninvolved lung from the same patient.

Produced via immunoSEQ multiplex PCR; TCRdb's table is partial and in-frame only. The sample contains roughly 10,000 clones, about 75% of which appear only once. The TCR comes from a human donor with non-small cell lung cancer. The material sequenced was uninvolved lung tissue not adjacent to the tumor. This chain joins TRBV11-1 and TRBJ1-1; no clear D gene. CDR3 coding DNA: TGTGCCAGCAGCTTATCGGCGGTCCCGAACACTGAAGCTTTCTTT. It codes for CASSLSAVPNTEAFF.